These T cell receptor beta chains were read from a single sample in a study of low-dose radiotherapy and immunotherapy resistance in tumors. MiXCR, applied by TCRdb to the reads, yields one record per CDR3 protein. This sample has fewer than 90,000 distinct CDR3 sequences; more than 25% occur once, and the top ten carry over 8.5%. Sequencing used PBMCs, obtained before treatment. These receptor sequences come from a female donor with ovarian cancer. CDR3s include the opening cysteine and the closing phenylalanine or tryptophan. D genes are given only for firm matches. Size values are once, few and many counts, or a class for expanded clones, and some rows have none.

CASSQDRREGQYEQYF TGCGCCAGCAGCCAAGATCGGCGGGAGGGCCAGTACGAGCAGTACTTC TRBD2 TRBV4-1 NA TRBJ2-7
CASSFGSGHQETQYF TGTGCCAGCAGTTTTGGTTCAGGGCATCAAGAGACCCAGTACTTC NA TRBV28 NA TRBJ2-5
CASSSPGGQENTGELFF TGTGCCAGCAGTTCCCCCGGAGGTCAGGAGAACACCGGGGAGCTGTTTTTT NA TRBV12-3/TRBV12-4 many TRBJ2-2
CSVRDSEAYF TGCAGCGTGAGAGATAGTGAGGCGTATTTT NA TRBV29-1 NA TRBJ2-3
CASSASTRIETQYF TGTGCCAGCAGTGCGTCCACCCGGATCGAGACCCAGTACTTC NA TRBV2 many TRBJ2-5
CASSPGGSPLHF TGTGCCAGCAGCCCCGGGGGATCACCCCTCCACTTT NA TRBV3-1 many TRBJ1-6
CSVQRSVIYNEQFF TGCAGCGTTCAGCGCAGCGTCATCTACAATGAGCAGTTCTTC NA TRBV29-1 many TRBJ2-1
CASRRIRDRPTDTQYF TGTGCCAGCAGGAGAATCAGGGACAGACCCACAGATACGCAGTATTTT TRBD1 TRBV27 many TRBJ2-3
CSVFGGPAQETQYF TGCAGCGTTTTTGGCGGTCCCGCCCAAGAGACCCAGTACTTC NA TRBV29-1 NA TRBJ2-5
CASSADSPSGEQYF TGCGCCAGCAGCGCGGACTCGCCCTCGGGCGAGCAGTACTTC NA TRBV5-1 few TRBJ2-7